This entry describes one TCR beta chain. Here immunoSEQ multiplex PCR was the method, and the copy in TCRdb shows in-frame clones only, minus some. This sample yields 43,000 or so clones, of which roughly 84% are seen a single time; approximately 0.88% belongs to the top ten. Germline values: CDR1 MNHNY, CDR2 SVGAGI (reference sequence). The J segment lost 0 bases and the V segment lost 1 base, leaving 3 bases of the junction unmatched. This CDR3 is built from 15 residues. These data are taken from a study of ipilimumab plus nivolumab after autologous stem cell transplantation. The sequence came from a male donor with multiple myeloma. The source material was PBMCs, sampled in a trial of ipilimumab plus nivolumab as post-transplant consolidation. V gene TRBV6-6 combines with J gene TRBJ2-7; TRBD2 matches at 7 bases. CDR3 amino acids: CASSYYGGSSYEQYF. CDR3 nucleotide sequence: TGTGCCAGCAGTTACTATGGCGGGAGCTCCTACGAGCAGTACTTC.